The clone carrying this T cell receptor beta chain was seen ten or more times. Antigen specificity is unknown. TCR beta libraries were made by quantitative 5'-RACE with molecular barcodes. One entry per CDR3 protein results from TCRdb running MiXCR on the 5' RACE reads. There are around 770,000 distinct CDR3 sequences in the sample; about 11% occur only once, and more than 0.5% lies in the top ten. Germline values: CDR1 SGHRS, CDR2 YFSETQ. V was pared by 0 bases and J by 2 bases, with 9 bases between. This CDR3 is built from 15 residues. These data come from a study of CD8 T cells in ankylosing spondylitis. Study-level findings and limits: Existing reports had already noted some motif variants in reactive arthritis synovial fluid and blood. For ankylosing spondylitis blood, a TCR beta motif of eight or nine highly homologous variants appeared characteristic.

This clonotype was obtained from a male donor with ankylosing spondylitis. V and J are TRBV5-1 and TRBJ2-1; TRBD2 is a possible D gene (6 bases). The sample was blood, either unsorted or a sorted T cell fraction (not recorded which). Written as DNA, the CDR3 is TGCGCCAGCAGCTTGGGACTAGTCACCTACAATGAGCAGTTCTTC. Translating it yields CASSLGLVTYNEQFF.